This T cell receptor beta chain was identified in a study of blood T cell repertoires in COVID-19 (dated by TCRdb to between 2020 and 2021). For context, the study as a whole: Collaborator samples came from the United States, Italy and Spain and covered acute and convalescent phases of COVID-19. The material from the prospective study consisted of cDNA or gDNA derived from T cells, B-cell-depleted T cells, or PBMCs. The dataset comprised deeply sampled blood TCRbeta repertoires from subjects exposed to, actively infected with, or recovered from COVID-19. A freely available public database, intended as a resource for researchers studying the immune response to SARS-CoV-2, is where the repertoires were released. Samples were obtained from the ongoing ImmuneRACE study (first 160 participants) and from 950 to 1,500 subjects provided by 6 global collaborators. Nearly every sample came with metadata listing a de-identified subject ID, COVID-19 status, age in years and sex. Where HLA class I and class II types were available, the types were taken from metadata supplied by the sample provider, not from assay-based typing.

The immunoSEQ Assay, a bias-controlled multiplex PCR, was used to amplify TCRbeta CDR3 regions from genomic DNA. The paper's data handling went like this. Nucleated cell counts per sample were estimated from amplification of reference gene primers within the assay. To quantify the absolute abundance of each unique TCRbeta CDR3 rearrangement, sequence reads were collapsed and filtered. For each sample, productive Simpson clonality was calculated by taking the square root of Simpson's diversity index across productive rearrangements. TCRdb re-hosts the immuneACCESS table, in-frame sequences only. Its copies lack some clones; in the studies checked, an unresolved V gene accounts for under half of them, and the cause for the rest is not known. That table is the source of V, J and clone size, and D and trimming were worked out from the DNA. The sample yields some 160,000 clones; approximately 84% were counted once. Of the sample, 11% to 15% falls within the top ten clones.

On this clone itself: It has no known antigen specificity. Per-base qualities were not stored, and no clone one base away is much larger.

Each collaborating institution followed its own protocols to collect whole blood in K2EDTA tubes. Collaborator samples were shipped for TCRbeta analysis as frozen whole blood, isolated PBMCs, or DNA extracted from either sample type. What the work shows at the level of the full study, not this receptor alone: How much clinical and demographic metadata was included differed by source and by participant, and the metadata was provided uncurated.

The sequence came from a woman over 75 with acute or convalescent COVID-19. Sample: peripheral blood.

The CDR3 here reads CASSSRRGSHEQYF. The bases are TGTGCCAGCAGCTCGAGGCGGGGGTCCCACGAGCAGTACTTC. The V and J genes are TRBV3-1 (or the pseudogene TRBV3-2) and TRBJ2-7; 7 bases in between match TRBD2. The CDR3 runs 14 amino acids, cysteine and phenylalanine included. Only CDR3 DNA is held: 42 bases, read in frame from base 1. The germline V end is reduced by 5 bases and the J end by 5 bases; junction bases left unmatched: 9. The germline V gene (reference sequence) sets CDR1 to LGHDT and CDR2 to YNNKEL.